Presented here are 9 T cell receptor beta chains from one specimen sequenced in a study of OX40 agonist ivuxolimab in advanced cancers. Library preparation was by the immunoSEQ multiplex PCR assay. TCRdb provides this immuneACCESS table in a form limited to in-frame rearrangements. Some clones are lacking; in checked studies, under half of them reflect an unresolved V gene, and why the rest are absent is not known. This sample gives tens of thousands of clones in total; more than 70% of them show up just once. The ten largest account for 5.5% to 7.5% of the sample. The sequenced sample was CD4+ or CD8+ T cells sorted from blood, obtained in a trial of the OX40 agonist ivuxolimab. Every receptor here comes from an adult with an advanced solid tumor such as melanoma, head and neck, liver or kidney cancer.

The rearrangement uses TRBV5-1 and TRBJ2-5; D is possibly TRBD1 (7 bases). The CDR3 has 16 amino acids. The germline V gene encodes CDR1 SGHRS and CDR2 YFSETQ. V lost 0 bases and J 4 bases, leaving 16 bases between the germline ends. CDR3 DNA: TGCGCCAGCAGCTTGGACGGCAGGGGGGTACTAGAGACCCAGTACTTC. Its protein product is CASSLDGRGVLETQYF.

This clone occurred a few times. The chain carries TRBV7-8 and TRBJ2-6, with D tentatively TRBD2 (5 bases). Trimming took 5 bases from V and 3 from J, leaving 11 bases between them. This CDR3 is 15 amino acids long. Germline V gene lookup returns CDR1 SGHVS and CDR2 FQNEAQ. The CDR3 sequence: CASSPWGVGANVLTF. The CDR3, as DNA: TGTGCCAGCAGCCCCTGGGGAGTTGGGGCCAACGTCCTGACTTTC.

The chain combines TRBV9 with TRBJ1-3; the D gene is possibly TRBD1 (6 bases). V shed 0 bases and J shed 2 bases, with 6 bases lying between them. Looked up from germline, CDR1 is SGDLS and CDR2 is YYNGEE. The CDR3 has 14 residues. This CDR3 reads CASSVAGAGNTIYF. For the CDR3, the DNA is TGTGCCAGCAGCGTAGCAGGGGCTGGAAACACCATATATTTT.

The chain has TRBV19 and TRBJ1-5; D unresolved. The CDR3 is 12 amino acids. V gave up 5 bases and J gave up 6 bases, with 8 bases separating them. Looked up from germline, CDR1 is LNHDA and CDR2 is SQIVND (reference sequence). This CDR3 reads CASSGISQPQHF. The CDR3 DNA sequence: TGTGCCAGTAGTGGGATAAGTCAGCCCCAGCATTTT.

The chain couples TRBV19 to TRBJ2-1; D is perhaps TRBD1 or TRBD2 (5 bases each). Germline loops: CDR1 LNHDA, CDR2 SQIVND (reference sequence). CDR3 length: 14 residues. V dropped 6 bases and J dropped 3 bases, with 12 bases sitting between them. The CDR3 sequence: CASSRDPLYNEQFF. CDR3 bases: TGTGCCAGTAGCAGGGACCCGCTCTACAATGAGCAGTTCTTC. The full variable domain, with the rest looked up from reference TRBV19 and TRBJ2-1, is DGGITQSPKYLFRKEGQNVTLSCEQNLNHDAMYWYRQDPGQGLRLIYYSQIVNDFQKGDIAEGYSVSREKKESFPLTVTSAQKNPTAFYLCASSRDPLYNEQFFGPGTRLTVL.

The chain combines TRBV28 with TRBJ2-6; possible D gene TRBD1, 6 bases. CDR3 size: 16 residues. Germline values: CDR1 MDHEN, CDR2 SYDVKM. V shed 6 bases and J shed 0 bases, with 12 bases lying between them. This CDR3 is CASRPQGFSGANVLTF. CDR3 DNA: TGTGCCAGCAGACCCCAGGGGTTCTCTGGGGCCAACGTCCTGACTTTC.

CDR3 coding DNA: TGTGCCAGCAGTTTAACAGGGATGAACACTGAAGCTTTCTTT. This translates into CASSLTGMNTEAFF. The rearrangement links TRBV27 to TRBJ1-1; maybe TRBD1 (6 bases). Trimming left V 2 bases short and J 0 bases short, with 7 bases between. This CDR3 contains 14 residues. From germline, CDR1 is MNHEY and CDR2 SMNVEV (reference sequence).

This chain joins TRBV5-1 and TRBJ2-5, with 8 bases fitting TRBD1. V lost 2 bases to trimming and J lost 5 bases; unmatched junction nucleotides: 8. Germline V gives CDR1 SGHRS, CDR2 YFSETQ. The CDR3 runs to 15 residues. As DNA, the CDR3 is TGCGCCAGCAGCTTACTGGCAGGGGGCATGGAGACCCAGTACTTC. Translated, it gives CASSLLAGGMETQYF.

This chain uses TRBV19 with TRBJ2-7, with a tentative D call TRBD1 (5 bases). The V end lost 6 bases, the J end lost 3 bases, and 21 bases lay between the germline ends. Germline V gene lookup returns CDR1 LNHDA and CDR2 SQIVND (reference sequence). The CDR3 is 16 residues long. DNA for the CDR3: TGTGCCAGTAGCTCGCCCCCAGGGCGAGCAGTCTACGAGCAGTACTTC. Amino acid sequence: CASSSPPGRAVYEQYF.